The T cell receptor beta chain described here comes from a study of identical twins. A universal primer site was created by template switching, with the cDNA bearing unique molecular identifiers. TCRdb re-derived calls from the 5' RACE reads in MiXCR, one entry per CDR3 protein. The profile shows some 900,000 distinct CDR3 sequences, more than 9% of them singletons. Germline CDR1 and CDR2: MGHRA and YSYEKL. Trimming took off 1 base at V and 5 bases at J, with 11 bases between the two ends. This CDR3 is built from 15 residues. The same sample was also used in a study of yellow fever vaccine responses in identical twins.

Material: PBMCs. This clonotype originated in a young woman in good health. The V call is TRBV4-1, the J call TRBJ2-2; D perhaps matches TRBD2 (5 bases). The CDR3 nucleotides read TGCGCCAGCAGCCAAGGCATTTCGGGGACCGGGGAGCTGTTTTTT. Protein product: CASSQGISGTGELFF.